This TCR beta chain emerged from a study of blood T cell repertoires in COVID-19. In the study overall: Specimens from acute and convalescent COVID-19 originated in the United States, Italy and Spain. PBMCs, B-cell-depleted T cells, or T cells provided the cDNA or gDNA that made up the material.

As originally analysed: Reference gene primer amplification gave estimated nucleated cell counts. Assay: immunoSEQ multiplex PCR; the TCRdb copy retains only in-frame clones and omits some. Clone size and the V and J calls come from that table; the DNA yielded D and trimming. The sample lists approximately 70,000 clones; 75% to 90% were seen once. Germline V gene sequence: CDR1 MNHEY, CDR2 SMNVEV (reference sequence). This CDR3 is built from 12 residues. V gave up 4 bases and J gave up 5 bases, with 8 bases separating them. The specimen was peripheral blood. This chain joins TRBV27 and TRBJ1-1; a weak D match, TRBD1 (6 bases). The receptor was derived from a human donor in a cohort sampled during active COVID-19. The CDR3 protein is CASSSRGTEAFF. The CDR3 DNA follows: TGTGCCAGCAGTTCCAGGGGAACTGAAGCTTTCTTT.